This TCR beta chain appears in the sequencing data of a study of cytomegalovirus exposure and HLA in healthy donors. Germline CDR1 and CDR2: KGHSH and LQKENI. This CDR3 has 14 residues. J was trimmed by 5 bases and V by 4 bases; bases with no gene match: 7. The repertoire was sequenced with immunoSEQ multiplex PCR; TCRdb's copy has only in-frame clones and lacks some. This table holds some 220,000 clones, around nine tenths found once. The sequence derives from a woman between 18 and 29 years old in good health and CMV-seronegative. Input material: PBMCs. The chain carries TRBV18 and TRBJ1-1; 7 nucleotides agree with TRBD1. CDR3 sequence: CASSRGTEKTEAFF. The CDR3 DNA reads TGTGCCAGCTCACGCGGGACAGAGAAAACTGAAGCTTTCTTT.